The 27 T cell receptor beta chains below all came from one sample that was sequenced in a study of T cell repertoires in cytomegalovirus infection. What these receptors recognize is not known. MiXCR was run by TCRdb on the reads, yielding one entry per CDR3 protein. This table holds about 920,000 distinct CDR3 sequences, around 30% found once. Sequencing used cultured CD8+ T cells from PBMCs, obtained from culture after CMV antigen stimulation. The receptors shown here come from a human donor in good health (CMV status not recorded). Some clones in this sample may be carry-over from other donors' samples.

This clonotype was recorded many times. The CDR3 sequence is CASSTIGTDYSNQPQHF. The CDR3 DNA sequence: TGTGCCAGCAGCACCATCGGGACCGATTATAGCAATCAGCCCCAGCATTTT. V is TRBV7-2 and J is TRBJ1-5; the D gene is possibly TRBD1 (5 bases). Trimming cost V 5 bases and J 0 bases, with 17 bases left between them. The CDR3 contains 17 residues. Germline CDR1 is SGHTA and CDR2 is FQGNSA. The variable domain in full, completed from reference TRBV7-2 and TRBJ1-5, reads GAGVSQSPSNKVTEKGKDVELRCDPISGHTALYWYRQSLGQGLEFLIYFQGNSAPDKSGLPSDRFSAERTGGSVSTLTIQRTQQEDSAVYLCASSTIGTDYSNQPQHFGDGTRLSIL.

Regarding this clonotype: Since the CDR3 does not end with the conserved phenylalanine or tryptophan, this likely comes from a read error. The chain combines TRBV6-2 or TRBV6-3 with TRBJ2-1, with TRBD1 identical over 7 bases. The CDR3 covers 15 residues. The germline CDR1 and CDR2 sequences are MNHEY and SVGEGT. The ends lost 5 bases at V and 1 base at J; junction bases unmatched: 5. The CDR3 region is CASSQGQPSYNEQFL. As DNA, the CDR3 is TGTGCCAGCAGTCAGGGACAGCCTTCCTACAATGAGCAGTTCCTC.

This clonotype turned up a few times. The chain combines TRBV5-1 with TRBJ1-1, with D perhaps TRBD1 (5 bases). Trimming left V 0 bases short and J 8 bases short, with 14 bases between. Germline V CDR1 and CDR2: SGHRS, YFSETQ. This CDR3 is built from 14 residues. CDR3 in DNA: TGCGCCAGCAGCTTGGGAGGGGTTCGAGTCGAAGCTTTCTTT. Amino acid sequence: CASSLGGVRVEAFF.

This clonotype was recorded once. This sequence joins TRBV29-1 and TRBJ2-7; D might be TRBD1 (5 bases). The V and J ends lost 5 bases and 0 bases respectively, with 8 bases between them. The CDR3 contains 12 residues. The germline gives CDR1 SQVTM, CDR2 ANQGSEA. The CDR3 sequence is CSVSDNSYEQYF. The CDR3 region has the DNA TGCAGCGTTTCGGACAACTCCTACGAGCAGTACTTC.

The V gene is TRBV9, the J gene TRBJ2-3; 7 nucleotides match TRBD1. V lost 0 bases and J lost 2; bases outside the gene matches: 15. Germline assignment: CDR1 SGDLS and CDR2 YYNGEE. The CDR3 is made up of 19 amino acids. CDR3 residues: CASSVASLPGQNPTDTQYF. CDR3 DNA sequence: TGTGCCAGCAGCGTAGCTTCTCTTCCGGGACAGAATCCCACAGATACGCAGTATTTT.

The rearrangement joins TRBV20-1 to TRBJ2-7, with D unresolved. CDR1 is DFQATT, CDR2 SNEGSKA, per germline (reference sequence). The CDR3 is 14 amino acids. V lost 3 bases and J lost 3, with 15 bases in between. In DNA form, the CDR3 reads TGCAGTGCTAGGAGGCCAGAAGTGGGCTACGAGCAGTACTTC. It translates to CSARRPEVGYEQYF.

This clonotype was observed a few times. The V and J genes are TRBV7-6 and TRBJ1-5; 8 bases map to TRBD1. Germline CDR1 reads SGHVS; CDR2 reads FNYEAQ. The trim removed 4 bases at V and 3 bases at J, leaving 5 bases unmatched. This CDR3 has 15 amino acids. In DNA, the CDR3 is TGTGCCAGCAGCTCTTTGACAGGGGCCAATCAGCCCCAGCATTTT. As protein: CASSSLTGANQPQHF.

This chain uses TRBV27 with TRBJ1-5; D uncertain. Germline values: CDR1 MNHEY, CDR2 SMNVEV (reference sequence). V was cut by 7 bases and J by 2 bases, with 6 bases left in between. The CDR3 is 12 amino acids. The CDR3 DNA follows: TGTGCCAGCACTATCGGCAATCAGCCCCAGCATTTT. Encoded protein: CASTIGNQPQHF.

CDR3: CASVQGAATEAFF. The CDR3 region has the DNA TGCGCCAGCGTACAGGGGGCCGCCACTGAAGCTTTCTTT. The V gene is TRBV5-1, the J gene TRBJ1-1; 9 nucleotides line up with TRBD1. The CDR3 covers 13 residues. After removal of 7 bases from V and 4 bases from J, the junction contained 5 bases not matched to a gene. Germline CDR1 and CDR2: SGHRS and YFSETQ.

The chain couples TRBV6-6 to TRBJ1-3; D call uncertain. Deletions cut 2 bases from V and 1 base from J, with 6 bases between. The germline V gene encodes CDR1 MNHNY and CDR2 SVGAGI (reference sequence). This CDR3 is built from 14 residues. CDR3 nucleotides: TGTGCCAGCAGTTACGCGGGGTCTGGAAACACCATATATTTT. Amino acid sequence: CASSYAGSGNTIYF.

This clonotype appeared a few times. The chain uses TRBV7-4 and TRBJ1-1; 7 bases are a match to TRBD1. With 2 bases clipped from V and 1 base from J, the junction kept 7 bases outside the gene matches. The CDR3 covers 16 residues. Germline CDR1 reads SGHVT; CDR2 reads SQSDAQ. CDR3 sequence reads: CASSLPQGKANTEAFF. For the CDR3, the DNA is TGTGCCAGCAGCTTACCACAGGGGAAGGCGAACACTGAAGCTTTCTTT.

This clonotype was recorded once. This chain connects TRBV2 to TRBJ2-7, with TRBD2 identical over 12 bases. J was trimmed by 2 bases and V by 1 base; bases with no gene match: 3. This CDR3 contains 16 residues. The germline gives CDR1 SNHLY, CDR2 FYNNEI. The CDR3 reads CASSEGLAGDPYEQYF. CDR3 nucleotides: TGTGCCAGCAGTGAAGGACTAGCGGGGGATCCCTACGAGCAGTACTTC.

The gene calls are TRBV12-5 and TRBJ1-1, with D unclear. Germline CDR1 and CDR2: LGHNT and FRNRAP. V gave up 1 base and J gave up 4 bases, with 7 bases separating them. The CDR3 is 13 residues long. The CDR3 loop reads CASGLGPGTEAFF. CDR3 bases: TGTGCTAGTGGTTTGGGGCCGGGCACTGAAGCTTTCTTT.

This clonotype was detected a few times. The V call is TRBV4-2, the J call TRBJ2-1; no clear D. V lost 5 bases and J lost 7, with 18 bases in between. The CDR3 consists of 15 residues. Germline V gives CDR1 LGHNA, CDR2 YNFKEQ. The DNA of the CDR3 is TGTGCCAGCAGCTTAAAGGCAGGCCCTGGGAATGAGCAGTTCTTC. It yields the protein CASSLKAGPGNEQFF.

This clonotype was seen a handful of times. Possible read error: a much larger clone is one base away. The rearrangement joins TRBV11-2 to TRBJ1-2; D is unclear. Germline lookup yields CDR1 SGHAT and CDR2 FQNNGV. The CDR3 is 13 residues long. The germline V and J ends were trimmed by 1 base and 4 bases, with 7 bases remaining between them. Written as DNA, the CDR3 is TGTGCCAGCAGCTTAGGGATGGCCTATGGCTACACCTTC. It yields the protein CASSLGMAYGYTF.

The chain employs TRBV12-3 or TRBV12-4 and TRBJ1-1; D remains ambiguous. The ends were cut back, 3 bases at V and 3 bases at J, with 8 bases in the middle. The CDR3 spans 13 residues. The CDR3 here is CASSLSAYTEAFF. The CDR3 bases are TGTGCCAGCAGTTTGTCTGCTTACACTGAAGCTTTCTTT.

The sample holds a few counts of this clonotype. The rearrangement uses TRBV5-1 and TRBJ2-3; TRBD2 matches 14 bases. The trim removed 5 bases at V and 0 bases at J, leaving 8 bases unmatched. The CDR3 spans 18 residues. CDR1 and CDR2 from the germline V gene are SGHRS and YFSETQ. The CDR3 nucleotides are TGCGCCAGCAGATTCGGACTAGCGGGGGGCCCTAGCACAGATACGCAGTATTTT. It encodes CASRFGLAGGPSTDTQYF.

The chain couples TRBV2 to TRBJ2-5; D is possibly TRBD1 (5 bases). CDR1 is SNHLY and CDR2 is FYNNEI in the germline V gene. The CDR3 runs to 14 residues. The V end lost 2 bases, the J end lost 2 bases, and 9 bases lay between the germline ends. The CDR3 here is CASSEHRKQETQYF. The CDR3, as DNA: TGTGCCAGCAGTGAACACAGGAAACAAGAGACCCAGTACTTC.

The rearrangement links TRBV7-9 to TRBJ2-7, with TRBD1 as a possible D gene (6 bases). V dropped 8 bases and J dropped 3 bases, with 17 bases sitting between them. This CDR3 has 14 amino acids. The germline V gene encodes CDR1 SEHNR and CDR2 FQNEAQ (reference sequence). CDR3 sequence (DNA): TGTGCCAGCCTTCAACGGGACACGAGCTACGAGCAGTACGTC. This codes for CASLQRDTSYEQYV.

As regards this clonotype: A read error may account for a junction end that differs from germline. The J gene is TRBJ1-2, the V gene TRBV5-1; D remains ambiguous. Germline V lookup: CDR1 SGHRS, CDR2 YFSETQ. The length of the CDR3 is 14 residues. The chain's CDR3 is CTSSPPGSNYGYTF. DNA for the CDR3: TGCACCAGCAGCCCTCCGGGGTCTAACTATGGCTACACCTTC.

This clonotype was counted between two and nine times. This chain joins TRBV5-8 and TRBJ2-1; TRBD2 matches 9 bases. In germline, CDR1 is SGHTS, CDR2 YDEGEE. V dropped 1 base and J dropped 8; count of bases not matched to a gene: 7. The CDR3 is 15 residues long. The CDR3 sequence is CASSLFGGGAYEQFF. CDR3 in DNA: TGTGCCAGCAGCTTGTTTGGCGGGGGGGCCTATGAGCAGTTCTTC.

This clonotype was seen only a few times. The rearrangement links TRBV27 to TRBJ2-7; a possible D gene is TRBD1 (6 bases). V lost 6 bases, J lost 3 bases, and 15 bases lay in between. From germline, CDR1 is MNHEY and CDR2 SMNVEV (reference sequence). This CDR3 has 14 residues. The CDR3 DNA is TGTGCCAGCAGCCTTTCAGGGGTACACTACGAGCAGTACTTC. Protein: CASSLSGVHYEQYF.

CDR3: CASSPGQGGTMNTEAFF. DNA of the CDR3: TGTGCCAGCAGCCCCGGACAGGGTGGGACTATGAACACTGAAGCTTTCTTT. The chain couples TRBV3-1 to TRBJ1-1; 8 positions agree with TRBD1. The V segment lost 4 bases and the J segment 0 bases; nucleotides outside the gene matches: 10. There are 17 residues in the CDR3. In germline, CDR1 is LGHDT, CDR2 YNNKEL (reference sequence).

This clonotype was observed a few times. The chain is built from TRBV6-5 and TRBJ2-4; 7 nucleotides line up with TRBD1. Germline V CDR1 and CDR2: MNHEY, SVGAGI. J gave up 0 bases and V 5 bases, and 7 bases lay outside the gene matches. This CDR3 has 16 residues. The CDR3 loop reads CASSTIAGGAKNIQYF. For the CDR3, the DNA is TGTGCCAGCAGTACCATCGCAGGGGGAGCCAAAAACATTCAGTACTTC.

The genes are TRBV6-5 and TRBJ2-3, with unresolved D. V shed 2 bases and J shed 0 bases, with 12 bases lying between them. CDR3 length equals 16 residues. The germline CDR1 and CDR2 sequences are MNHEY and SVGAGI. CDR3 DNA: TGTGCCAGCAGTTACCTAGACCCTACTAGCACAGATACGCAGTATTTT. Its translation: CASSYLDPTSTDTQYF.

This clonotype was picked up one time. V gene TRBV20-1 combines with J gene TRBJ1-1, with 11 bases that match TRBD1. This CDR3 region has 15 residues. The germline gives CDR1 DFQATT, CDR2 SNEGSKA (reference sequence). The V gene end was trimmed by 3 bases and the J gene end by 4 bases; junction bases not matched to a gene: 7. The CDR3 DNA reads as TGCAGTGCTAGCCCGGGACAGGGGGGTTCCACTGAAGCTTTCTTT. Translation gives CSASPGQGGSTEAFF.

This clonotype was detected only once. V and J are TRBV19 and TRBJ2-3; the D gene is possibly TRBD2 (7 bases). V lost 5 bases, J lost 3 bases, and 12 bases lay in between. Germline V gene lookup returns CDR1 LNHDA and CDR2 SQIVND (reference sequence). This CDR3 comprises 14 residues. The CDR3 sequence is CASSRGAWTDTQYF. In DNA form, the CDR3 reads TGTGCCAGTAGTCGGGGGGCTTGGACAGATACGCAGTATTTT.